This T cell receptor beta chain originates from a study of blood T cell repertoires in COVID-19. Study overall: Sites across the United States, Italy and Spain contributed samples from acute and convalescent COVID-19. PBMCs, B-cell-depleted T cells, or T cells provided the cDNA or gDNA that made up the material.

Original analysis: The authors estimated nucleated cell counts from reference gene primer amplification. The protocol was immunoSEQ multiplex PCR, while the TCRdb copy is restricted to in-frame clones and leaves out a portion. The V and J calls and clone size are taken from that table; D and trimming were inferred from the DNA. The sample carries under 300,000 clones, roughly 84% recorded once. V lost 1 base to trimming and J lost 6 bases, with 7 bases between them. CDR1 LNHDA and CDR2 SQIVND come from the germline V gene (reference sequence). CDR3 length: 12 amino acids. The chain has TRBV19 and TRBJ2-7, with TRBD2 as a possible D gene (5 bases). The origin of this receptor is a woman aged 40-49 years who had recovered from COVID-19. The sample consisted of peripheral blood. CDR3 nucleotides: TGTGCCAGTAGTATAGGGGCGGGCGAGCAGTACTTC. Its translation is CASSIGAGEQYF.